Following are 5 T cell receptor beta chains from one sample sequenced in a study of blood T cell repertoires in COVID-19 (dated by TCRdb to 2019 to 2021). The library came from the immunoSEQ multiplex PCR assay. Here the immuneACCESS table is served through TCRdb, limited to in-frame sequences with V and J called. Missing clones are a known gap in these copies; in checked studies unresolved V genes cover under half, and the rest lacks a known reason. For this sample there are around 420,000 clones; nearly 90% appear just once. The ten top clones hold roughly 2% of the sample. The source material was PBMCs or T cells enriched from blood (not recorded which). These receptors were taken from a woman in her thirties or forties with acute COVID-19.

This chain connects TRBV5-8 to TRBJ1-4, with TRBD1 matching over 11 bases. Germline V gene lookup returns CDR1 SGHTS and CDR2 YDEGEE. The CDR3 spans 17 residues. J was trimmed by 1 base and V by 0 bases; bases with no gene match: 2. The CDR3 protein is CASSLGTGGLTNEKLFF. For the CDR3, the DNA is TGTGCCAGCAGCTTGGGGACAGGGGGCCTAACTAATGAAAAACTGTTTTTT.

This clone has a handful of counts. The chain has TRBV6-5 and TRBJ1-6; 9 bases agree with TRBD1. This CDR3 has 14 amino acids. The germline CDR1 and CDR2 sequences are MNHEY and SVGAGI. With 6 bases clipped from V and 8 bases from J, the junction kept 5 bases outside the gene matches. CDR3 DNA: TGTGCCAGCAGAACAGGGGGCGGGGATTCACCCCTCCACTTT. Protein product: CASRTGGGDSPLHF.

The J gene is TRBJ2-7, the V gene TRBV24-1; 7 bases line up with TRBD1. J was trimmed by 5 bases and V by 3 bases; bases with no gene match: 3. CDR3 length: 13 residues. CDR1 and CDR2 from the germline V gene are KGHDR and SFDVKD. CDR3 sequence (DNA): TGTGCCACCAGTGATCCAGGGACAGACGAGCAGTACTTC. Translating gives CATSDPGTDEQYF.

V gene TRBV7-9 combines with J gene TRBJ1-1; the match to TRBD1 covers 11 bases. J was trimmed by 3 bases and V by 7 bases; bases with no gene match: 10. The CDR3 covers 16 residues. The germline gives CDR1 SEHNR, CDR2 FQNEAQ (reference sequence). CDR3 protein: CASTHPGTGGDTEAFF. The CDR3 DNA is TGTGCCAGCACCCATCCCGGGACAGGGGGGGACACTGAAGCTTTCTTT.

V gene TRBV2 combines with J gene TRBJ1-2, with TRBD1 as a possible D gene (5 bases). The CDR3 has 13 residues. V was clipped by 3 bases and J by 5 bases, with 10 bases between them. CDR1 is SNHLY and CDR2 is FYNNEI in the germline V gene. The CDR3 region has the DNA TGTGCCAGCAGTGATTGGGGGGGGTATGGCTACACCTTC. Encoded protein: CASSDWGGYGYTF.